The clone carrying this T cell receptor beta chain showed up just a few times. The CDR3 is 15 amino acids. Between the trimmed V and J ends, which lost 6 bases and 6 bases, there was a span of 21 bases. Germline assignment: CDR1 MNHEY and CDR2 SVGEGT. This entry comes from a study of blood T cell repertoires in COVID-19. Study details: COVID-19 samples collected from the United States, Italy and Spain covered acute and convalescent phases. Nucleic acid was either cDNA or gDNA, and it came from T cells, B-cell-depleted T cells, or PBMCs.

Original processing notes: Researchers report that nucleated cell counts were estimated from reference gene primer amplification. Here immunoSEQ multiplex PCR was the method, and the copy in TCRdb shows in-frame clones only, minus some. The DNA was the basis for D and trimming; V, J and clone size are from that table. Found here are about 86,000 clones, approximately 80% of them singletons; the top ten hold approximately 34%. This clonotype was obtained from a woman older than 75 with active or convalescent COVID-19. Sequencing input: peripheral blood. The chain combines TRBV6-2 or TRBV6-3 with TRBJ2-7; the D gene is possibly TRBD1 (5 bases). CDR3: CASSRNPQGIGEQYF. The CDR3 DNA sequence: TGTGCCAGCAGCCGAAACCCCCAGGGAATCGGCGAGCAGTACTTC.